The 14 T cell receptor beta chains given below trace back to one sample, sequenced in a study of metastatic and nonmetastatic thyroid tumors (TCRdb year 2020). Before undergoing thyroid surgery, none of the patients had been given any kind of treatment. Library preparation employed PCR. The instrument was an Illumina HiSeq 4000. TCRdb ran its own pipeline on the public reads, namely fastp trimming at Q25 and MiXCR clone calling, and kept in-frame beta chains. This sample gives about 15,000 clones in total; less than 30% of them show up just once. The ten top clones hold approximately 10% of the sample. Input material: tumor tissue. The source of these receptors is a female donor with papillary thyroid cancer or a benign thyroid nodule (not recorded which). Some clones in this sample may be carry-over from other donors' samples.

V and J are TRBV9 and TRBJ2-2; 8 bases align to TRBD2. The CDR3 consists of 14 residues. After removal of 0 bases from V and 10 bases from J, the junction contained 5 bases not matched to a gene. The germline V gene encodes CDR1 SGDLS and CDR2 YYNGEE. CDR3 residues: CASSVEVGGVELFF. CDR3 in DNA: TGTGCCAGCAGCGTAGAGGTCGGGGGGGTGGAGCTGTTTTTT.

This clone has a count of ten or more. This sequence joins TRBV9 and TRBJ2-3; TRBD2 aligns across 13 bases. J gave up 0 bases and V 3 bases, and 4 bases lay outside the gene matches. The CDR3 sequence is 17 residues long. Germline CDR1 SGDLS, CDR2 YYNGEE. The CDR3 loop is CASSEGLAGSSTDTQYF. The DNA for the CDR3 is TGTGCCAGCAGCGAGGGACTAGCGGGGTCTAGCACAGATACGCAGTATTTT.

The gene calls are TRBV18 and TRBJ2-7, with unresolved D. The CDR3 runs to 12 residues. V was cut by 6 bases and J by 2 bases, with 8 bases left in between. The germline V gene encodes CDR1 KGHSH and CDR2 LQKENI. This CDR3 reads CASSPNAYEQYF. The CDR3 region has the DNA TGTGCCAGCTCCCCCAATGCCTACGAGCAGTACTTC.

There are many counts of this clone. A much larger clone lies a single base off, so this may be a read error. This chain uses TRBV2 with TRBJ2-3; a weak D match, TRBD1 (5 bases). CDR1 and CDR2 (germline): SNHLY, FYNNEI. The CDR3 spans 14 residues. The CDR3 DNA is TGTGCCAGCGGTGAATTGCAGGGAAGGGATACGCAGTATTTT. It encodes CASGELQGRDTQYF.

This clone has at least ten counts. This chain joins TRBV7-9 and TRBJ2-1; 9 bases are a match to TRBD1. The germline V gene has CDR1 SEHNR and CDR2 FQNEAQ (reference sequence). The CDR3 consists of 17 residues. Losses at the gene ends were 1 base for V and 3 bases for J; bases not matched to a gene: 7. The CDR3 nucleotides are TGTGCCAGCAGCTTAGAAAAGACAGGGGGACACTACAATGAGCAGTTCTTC. Protein product: CASSLEKTGGHYNEQFF.

Relative to its sample, this clone is medium-sized. The chain employs TRBV20-1 and TRBJ1-1; D perhaps matches TRBD1 (6 bases). This CDR3 is built from 14 residues. V lost 1 base to trimming and J lost 4 bases, with 13 bases between them. Germline CDR1 is DFQATT and CDR2 is SNEGSKA (reference sequence). CDR3 in amino acids: CSARGKTGRTEAFF. As DNA, the CDR3 is TGCAGTGCTAGAGGTAAGACAGGTCGCACTGAAGCTTTCTTT.

There are a few counts of this clone. This sequence joins TRBV6-2 or TRBV6-3 and TRBJ2-7; 7 bases are shared with TRBD2. Germline assignment: CDR1 MNHEY and CDR2 SVGEGT. Unmatched junction bases numbered 13, after V lost 6 bases and J lost 8 bases. There are 14 residues in the CDR3. Written as DNA, the CDR3 is TGTGCCAGCAGCGGGGACTACCTTATAACCCAGCAGTACTTC. Protein product: CASSGDYLITQQYF.

V is TRBV2 and J is TRBJ2-1; D may be TRBD2 (5 bases). The CDR3 has 17 residues. Trimming took 3 bases from V and 4 from J, leaving 19 bases between them. Per the germline V gene, CDR1 is SNHLY and CDR2 is FYNNEI. In DNA, the CDR3 is TGTGCCAGCAGTGACGTCGAGGGCACCCGTGAATACAATGAGCAGTTCTTC. Amino acid sequence: CASSDVEGTREYNEQFF.

This clone came up once. Compared with germline, one end of the junction differs, possibly owing to a read error. The gene calls are TRBV12-3 or TRBV12-4 and TRBJ2-5; perhaps TRBD2 as D (5 bases). This CDR3 comprises 12 residues. This CDR3 is CASSLAGETPYF. CDR3 nucleotides: TGTGCCAGCAGTTTAGCGGGAGAGACCCCGTACTTC.

This clone is judged medium-sized. V gene TRBV28 combines with J gene TRBJ2-7, with unresolved D. The V end lost 5 bases, the J end lost 5 bases, and 13 bases lay between the germline ends. This CDR3 contains 13 residues. Germline V gives CDR1 MDHEN, CDR2 SYDVKM. Here the CDR3 reads CASSRSNWHEQYF. CDR3 DNA: TGTGCCAGCAGTAGGTCAAATTGGCACGAGCAGTACTTC.

The genes are TRBV9 and TRBJ2-7, with 11 bases lining up with TRBD1. The germline V gene encodes CDR1 SGDLS and CDR2 YYNGEE. The V gene end was trimmed by 3 bases and the J gene end by 2 bases; junction bases not matched to a gene: 4. This CDR3 region has 15 residues. The CDR3 here is CASSERGQGAYEQYF. CDR3 nucleotide sequence: TGTGCCAGCAGCGAGAGGGGACAGGGGGCCTACGAGCAGTACTTC.

This chain connects TRBV28 to TRBJ2-1; perhaps TRBD2 as D (6 bases). Trimming removed 6 bases from V and 5 bases from J, with 17 bases in between. CDR1 MDHEN and CDR2 SYDVKM come from the germline V gene. This CDR3 spans 15 amino acids. The chain's CDR3 is CASSWAAGSHNEQFF. DNA for the CDR3: TGTGCCAGCAGCTGGGCAGCGGGTTCGCACAATGAGCAGTTCTTC.

This clone was recorded many times. V usage is TRBV20-1 and J usage is TRBJ1-5, with D unresolved. The CDR3 has 13 residues. The V end lost 4 bases, the J end lost 0 bases, and 7 bases lay between the germline ends. CDR1 is DFQATT, CDR2 SNEGSKA, per germline (reference sequence). In DNA, the CDR3 is TGCAGTGCTAACAGCGATAGCAATCAGCCCCAGCATTTT. Protein product: CSANSDSNQPQHF.

This clone showed up many times. CDR3 loop: CASSGQGNSPLHF. CDR3 DNA: TGTGCCAGCAGCGGACAGGGGAATTCACCCCTCCACTTT. The chain recombines TRBV7-9 with TRBJ1-6; TRBD1 agrees at 9 bases. CDR1 is SEHNR and CDR2 is FQNEAQ in the germline V gene (reference sequence). This CDR3 region has 13 residues. V lost 5 bases, J lost 7 bases, and 0 bases stayed unmatched.